This TCR beta chain was sequenced during a study of T-cell reconstitution after alpha-beta-depleted transplantation in children. This clonotype has more than one count but fewer than ten. The length of the CDR3 is 16 residues. The ends lost 1 base at V and 6 bases at J; junction bases unmatched: 4. Germline CDR1 and CDR2: DFQATT and SNEGSKA (reference sequence). It was with unique molecular identifiers that the TCRbeta library was prepared. TCRdb reprocessed the PCR reads via MiXCR and lists one record per CDR3 protein. Of about 500,000 distinct CDR3 sequences detected, more than 9.5% appear once; the ten largest clones hold 12% to 15%.

This material consisted of PBMCs, mostly from graft donor cells, taken 180 days after TCRalphabeta/CD19-depleted stem cell transplant. The chain employs TRBV20-1 and TRBJ2-2; 14 bases map to TRBD2. This TCR derives from a female patient aged 2-10 years who had a stem cell transplant for aplastic anemia, so the T cells may come from the graft donor. CDR3 in DNA: TGCAGTGCTAGAGTGTTGGGACTAGCGGGAGCCGGGGAGCTGTTTTTT. It yields the protein CSARVLGLAGAGELFF.